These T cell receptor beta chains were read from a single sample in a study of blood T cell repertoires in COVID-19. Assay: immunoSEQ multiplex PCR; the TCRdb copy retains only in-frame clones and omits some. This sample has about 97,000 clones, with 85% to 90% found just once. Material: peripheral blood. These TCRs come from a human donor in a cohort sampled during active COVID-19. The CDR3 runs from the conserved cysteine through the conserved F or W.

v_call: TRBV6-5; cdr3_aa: CASRPTSGGWETQYF
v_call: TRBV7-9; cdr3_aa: CASSLGGSGSYEQYF
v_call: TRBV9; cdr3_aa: CATGGGWDEQFF
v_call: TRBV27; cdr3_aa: CASSTGLPGDYGYTF
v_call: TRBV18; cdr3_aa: CASSPGRGFSSYNEQFF
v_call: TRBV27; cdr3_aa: CASSLRTSGIYNEQFF
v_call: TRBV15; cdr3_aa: CATSSYRGKEEKLFF
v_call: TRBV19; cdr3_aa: CASSIEPGLAYEQYF
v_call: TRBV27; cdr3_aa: CASSILAAGGTGELFF
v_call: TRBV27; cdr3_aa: CASSLRDNRGSPLHF
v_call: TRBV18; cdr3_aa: CASYDGTGGNYGYTF
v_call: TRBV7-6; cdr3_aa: CASSTFVPGTTSNEQFF
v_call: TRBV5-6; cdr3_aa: CAALERGVDNEQFF
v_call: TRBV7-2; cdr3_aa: CASSTRDYLYEQYF
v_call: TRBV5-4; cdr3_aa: CASSFGLATQETQYF
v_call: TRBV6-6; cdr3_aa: CASSYPGLGVREQFF
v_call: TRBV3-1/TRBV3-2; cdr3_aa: CASSQYSGNTIYF
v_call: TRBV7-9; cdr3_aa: CASSPGTSGMNTEAFF
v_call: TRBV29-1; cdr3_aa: CSVFDPGQGQPQHF
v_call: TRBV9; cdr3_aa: CARSLGRGGPFF
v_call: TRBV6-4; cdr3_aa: CASRPDSTGELFF
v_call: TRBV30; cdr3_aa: CAWTSMDRDNSPLHF
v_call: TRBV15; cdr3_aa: CATSPIGRGRGTEAFF
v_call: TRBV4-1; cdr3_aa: CASSHRDTGGETQYF
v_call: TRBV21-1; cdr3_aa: CASSKALAGDSSYEQYF
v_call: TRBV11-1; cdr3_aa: CASSLNLANEQFF
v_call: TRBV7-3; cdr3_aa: CASSSPSGGQFF
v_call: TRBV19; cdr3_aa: CASSSRGRTGYDYGYTF
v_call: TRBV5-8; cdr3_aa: CASSGLMGLRAKNIQYF
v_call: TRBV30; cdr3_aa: CAWSTGGTYNEQFF
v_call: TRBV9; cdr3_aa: CASSVEPQGAPAFF
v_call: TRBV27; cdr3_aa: CASSLYSGTVNTEAFF
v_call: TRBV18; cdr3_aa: CASSPTGSSYEQYF
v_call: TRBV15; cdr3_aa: CATSRDSAGTRTDTQYF
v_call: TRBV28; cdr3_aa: CASSPRHLFYEQYF
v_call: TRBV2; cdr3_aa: CASSVRLAEWSYEQYF
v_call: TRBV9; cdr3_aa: CASSVEPSGIGEQFF
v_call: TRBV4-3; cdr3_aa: CASSQDPQGGSGTQYF
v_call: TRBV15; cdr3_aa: CATKTGGARQPQHF